Listed here is a single TCR beta chain. The antigen is unknown. V trimming: 5 bases; J trimming: 3 bases; junction bases outside the gene matches: 6. Per the germline V gene, CDR1 is MDHEN and CDR2 is SYDVKM. This CDR3 is built from 15 residues. For the second PCR, which ran for about 7 to 12 cycles, a sample-barcoded 5' primer and a J-beta primer mix were used. TCRdb processed the 5' RACE reads anew with MiXCR; each CDR3 protein has one entry. The sample includes approximately 830,000 distinct CDR3 sequences, 62% of them seen just once. These data are taken from a study of blood T cells in healthy people across ages. Points from the study as a whole: PBMCs that were unsorted prevented a conclusive naive versus antigen-experienced comparison. Greater diversity and more naive CD4+ cells were seen in long-lived donors than in aged donors. Changes seen in expanded clonotypes were possibly confounded by donor CMV status left unknown.

The rearrangement uses TRBV28 and TRBJ2-1; the match to TRBD1 covers 8 bases. The source material was blood. The sequence was collected from a man under 40 in good health. CDR3 sequence: CASSLTGAGYNEQFF. The CDR3 nucleotides read TGTGCCAGCAGTCTGACAGGGGCAGGCTACAATGAGCAGTTCTTC. Supplemented by reference TRBV28 and TRBJ2-1, the full variable domain reads DVKVTQSSRYLVKRTGEKVFLECVQDMDHENMFWYRQDPGLGLRLIYFSYDVKMKEKGDIPEGYSVSREKKERFSLILESASTNQTSMYLCASSLTGAGYNEQFFGPGTRLTVL.